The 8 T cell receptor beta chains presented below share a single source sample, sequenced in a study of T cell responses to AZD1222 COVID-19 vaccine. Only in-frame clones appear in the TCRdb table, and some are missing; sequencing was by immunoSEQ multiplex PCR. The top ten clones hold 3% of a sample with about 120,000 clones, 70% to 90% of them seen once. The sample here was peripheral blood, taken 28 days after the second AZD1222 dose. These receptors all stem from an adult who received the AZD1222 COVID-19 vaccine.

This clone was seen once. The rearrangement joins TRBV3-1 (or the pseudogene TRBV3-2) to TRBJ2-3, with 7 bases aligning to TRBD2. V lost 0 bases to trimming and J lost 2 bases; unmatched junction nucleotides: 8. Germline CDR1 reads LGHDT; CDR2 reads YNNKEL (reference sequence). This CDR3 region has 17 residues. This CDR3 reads CASSQDEAGDHTDTQYF. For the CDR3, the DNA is TGTGCCAGCAGCCAAGATGAGGCGGGGGACCACACAGATACGCAGTATTTT.

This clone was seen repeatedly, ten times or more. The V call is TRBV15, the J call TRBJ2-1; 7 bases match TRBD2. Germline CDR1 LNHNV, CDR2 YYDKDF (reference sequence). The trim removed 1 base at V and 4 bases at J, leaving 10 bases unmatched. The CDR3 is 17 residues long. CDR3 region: CATSRGGPGGGYNEQFF. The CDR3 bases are TGTGCCACCAGCAGAGGGGGTCCTGGGGGAGGGTACAATGAGCAGTTCTTC.

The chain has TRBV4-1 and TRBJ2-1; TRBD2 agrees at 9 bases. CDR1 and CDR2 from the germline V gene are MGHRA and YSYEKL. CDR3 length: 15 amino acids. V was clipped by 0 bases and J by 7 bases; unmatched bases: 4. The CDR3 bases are TGCGCCAGCAGCCAAGAGAGGAGCGGGGGGAATGAGCAGTTCTTC. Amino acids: CASSQERSGGNEQFF.

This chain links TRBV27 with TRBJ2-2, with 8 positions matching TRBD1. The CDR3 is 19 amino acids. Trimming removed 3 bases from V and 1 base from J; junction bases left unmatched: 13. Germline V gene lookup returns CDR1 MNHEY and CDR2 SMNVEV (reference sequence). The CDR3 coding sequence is TGTGCCAGCAGTTTGGTCGGGACAGGAGCAGGACTGAACACCGGGGAGCTGTTTTTT. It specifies CASSLVGTGAGLNTGELFF.

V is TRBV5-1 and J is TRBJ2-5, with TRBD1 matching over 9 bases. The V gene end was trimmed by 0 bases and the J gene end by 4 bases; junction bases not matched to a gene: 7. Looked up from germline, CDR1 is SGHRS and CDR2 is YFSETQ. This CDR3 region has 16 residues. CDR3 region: CASSLGTGALGETQYF. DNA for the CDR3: TGCGCCAGCAGCTTGGGGACAGGGGCACTGGGAGAGACCCAGTACTTC.

CDR3: CASSLGEDETGELFF. CDR3 nucleotides: TGCGCCAGCAGTCTCGGGGAAGATGAAACCGGGGAGCTGTTTTTT. The chain has TRBV23-1 and TRBJ2-2, with a weak D call TRBD2 (5 bases). TRBV23-1 is an open reading frame whose function is uncertain. CDR3 size: 15 residues. Trimming left V 4 bases short and J 5 bases short, with 14 bases between.

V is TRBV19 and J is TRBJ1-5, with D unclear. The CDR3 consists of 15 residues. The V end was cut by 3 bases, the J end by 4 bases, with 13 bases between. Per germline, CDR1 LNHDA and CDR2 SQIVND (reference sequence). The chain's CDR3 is CASSILSEANQPQHF. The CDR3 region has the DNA TGTGCCAGTAGTATCTTGTCAGAAGCGAATCAGCCCCAGCATTTT.

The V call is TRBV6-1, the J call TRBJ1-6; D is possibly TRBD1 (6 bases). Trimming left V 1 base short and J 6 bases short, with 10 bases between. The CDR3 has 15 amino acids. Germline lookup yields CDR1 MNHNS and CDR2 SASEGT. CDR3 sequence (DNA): TGTGCCAGCAGTGAAGTGCAGGGGCCTAATTCACCCCTCCACTTT. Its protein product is CASSEVQGPNSPLHF.